The 29 T cell receptor beta chains below come from one sample, sequenced in a study of response to subunit inactivated influenza vaccine. Using its own MiXCR run on the RT-PCR reads, TCRdb lists one record per CDR3 protein. This table has 750,000 to 850,000 distinct CDR3 sequences, less than 20% appearing once. Sequenced here: PBMCs from blood, sampled about 5 days after vaccination. These receptors came from a man in his fifties or sixties who received an inactivated influenza vaccine.

CDR3 in amino acids: CASSRTSPYEQYF. The CDR3 region has the DNA TGTGCCAGCAGTCGGACTAGCCCCTACGAGCAGTACTTC. The V gene is TRBV6-6, the J gene TRBJ2-7, with 8 bases lining up with TRBD2. The germline V gene has CDR1 MNHNY and CDR2 SVGAGI (reference sequence). V lost 5 bases, J lost 2 bases, and 2 bases stayed unmatched. The CDR3 covers 13 residues.

V is TRBV6-5 and J is TRBJ2-1; TRBD2 matches at 11 bases. V shed 1 base and J 8 bases; nucleotides not matched to a gene: 4. CDR3 length: 15 amino acids. Per germline, CDR1 MNHEY and CDR2 SVGAGI. In DNA form, the CDR3 reads TGTGCCAGCAGTTACTTTAGCGGGAGGGCAGATGAGCAGTTCTTC. Amino acids: CASSYFSGRADEQFF.

The rearrangement links TRBV12-3 or TRBV12-4 to TRBJ2-5; 11 bases match TRBD2. CDR3 size: 15 residues. Trimming cost V 2 bases and J 5 bases; bases outside gene matches: 4. CDR3: CASSLTSGGRETQYF. CDR3 DNA: TGTGCCAGCAGTTTAACTAGCGGGGGACGGGAGACCCAGTACTTC.

The chain carries TRBV4-3 and TRBJ2-7, with 10 bases that match TRBD2. V lost 2 bases to trimming and J lost 2 bases; unmatched junction nucleotides: 3. Germline CDR1 and CDR2: LGHNA and YSLEER. The CDR3 has 15 residues. The CDR3 DNA is TGCGCCAGCAGCCAAATAGCGGGAGGTACCTACGAGCAGTACTTC. Encoded protein: CASSQIAGGTYEQYF.

This chain uses TRBV12-3 or TRBV12-4 with TRBJ2-7; D is possibly TRBD1 (6 bases). The V and J ends lost 5 bases and 1 base respectively, with 21 bases between them. The CDR3 is 17 residues long. The CDR3 loop reads CASSRARSGRGSYEQYF. Here the CDR3 DNA reads TGTGCCAGCAGTAGGGCCCGGAGCGGAAGGGGGTCCTACGAGCAGTACTTC.

This clonotype showed up just a few times. The V gene is TRBV20-1, the J gene TRBJ2-1; 9 bases agree with TRBD1. This CDR3 has 13 amino acids. Unmatched junction bases numbered 8, after V lost 6 bases and J lost 8 bases. In germline, CDR1 is DFQATT, CDR2 SNEGSKA (reference sequence). The CDR3 coding sequence is TGCAGTGCCCCGGGACAGGGTCCCGATGAGCAGTTCTTC. It encodes CSAPGQGPDEQFF.

The V and J genes are TRBV11-3 and TRBJ2-7; D unclear. V gave up 0 bases and J gave up 2 bases, with 11 bases separating them. There are 15 residues in the CDR3. Germline V gives CDR1 SGHNT, CDR2 YENEEA. The DNA for the CDR3 is TGTGCCAGCAGCTTAGATACCAGAAGCCCCTACGAGCAGTACTTC. It encodes CASSLDTRSPYEQYF.

This clonotype was seen only a few times. The rearrangement uses TRBV4-3 and TRBJ1-6; no clear D. The CDR3 sequence is 20 residues long. CDR1 LGHNA and CDR2 YSLEER come from the germline V gene. The V end was cut by 0 bases, the J end by 1 base, with 19 bases between. For the CDR3, the DNA is TGCGCCAGCAGCCAAGATCTAGTAGGCTATGAAGGGTCCTATAATTCACCCCTCCACTTT. It encodes CASSQDLVGYEGSYNSPLHF.

This clonotype has a handful of counts. The chain is built from TRBV20-1 and TRBJ2-3; the D is unclear. Germline V gene sequence: CDR1 DFQATT, CDR2 SNEGSKA (reference sequence). The CDR3 consists of 14 residues. V shed 0 bases and J shed 6 bases, with 13 bases lying between them. The CDR3 sequence is CSARDRVRADTQYF. In DNA form, the CDR3 reads TGCAGTGCTAGAGATCGGGTTAGGGCGGATACGCAGTATTTT.

This clonotype was picked up a small number of times. The rearrangement joins TRBV6-2 or TRBV6-3 to TRBJ1-5; TRBD1 is a possible D gene (6 bases). This CDR3 region has 14 residues. From germline, CDR1 is MNHEY and CDR2 SVGEGT. The V and J ends lost 5 bases and 3 bases respectively, with 11 bases between them. CDR3 loop: CASSPGQLNQPQHF. As DNA, the CDR3 is TGTGCCAGCAGTCCCGGACAGCTCAATCAGCCCCAGCATTTT.

The chain couples TRBV20-1 to TRBJ2-1; 8 bases are shared with TRBD2. This CDR3 is 13 amino acids long. From germline, CDR1 is DFQATT and CDR2 SNEGSKA (reference sequence). Trimming cost V 5 bases and J 9 bases; bases outside gene matches: 9. The CDR3 nucleotides are TGCAGTGCTTTCCCCGGGAGGGCCACTGAGCAGTTCTTC. Its translation: CSAFPGRATEQFF.

This clonotype was seen a few times. The chain employs TRBV7-9 and TRBJ2-1, with TRBD2 matching 7 bases. The ends lost 3 bases at V and 3 bases at J; junction bases unmatched: 5. There are 15 residues in the CDR3. The germline V gene encodes CDR1 SEHNR and CDR2 FQNEAQ (reference sequence). The CDR3 region is CASSFPGGSYNEQFF. In DNA, the CDR3 is TGTGCCAGCAGCTTCCCGGGAGGCAGCTACAATGAGCAGTTCTTC.

The gene calls are TRBV7-2 and TRBJ1-5; tentative D call: TRBD1 (5 bases). The CDR3 contains 13 residues. Germline-derived CDR1 and CDR2 are SGHTA and FQGNSA. V was clipped by 5 bases and J by 6 bases, with 11 bases between them. As DNA, the CDR3 is TGTGCCAGCAGCACTGACAGTACTCAGCCCCAGCATTTT. Amino acid sequence: CASSTDSTQPQHF.

J is TRBJ2-5 and V is TRBV5-1; 8 bases map to TRBD1. The CDR3 runs 14 residues. CDR1 is SGHRS, CDR2 YFSETQ, per germline. The V and J ends lost 4 bases and 2 bases, in that order; junction bases with no gene match: 4. The CDR3 sequence is CASSMGQAQETQYF. CDR3 coding DNA: TGCGCCAGCAGCATGGGACAGGCTCAAGAGACCCAGTACTTC.

The chain employs TRBV11-2 and TRBJ2-4, with a possible D match to TRBD2 (6 bases). Per germline, CDR1 SGHAT and CDR2 FQNNGV. The CDR3 is made up of 14 amino acids. The germline V and J ends were trimmed by 7 bases and 0 bases, with 10 bases remaining between them. The CDR3: CASNQGLAKNIQYF. The DNA for the CDR3 is TGTGCCAGCAACCAGGGACTAGCCAAAAACATTCAGTACTTC.

V is TRBV4-2 and J is TRBJ2-7, with D tentatively TRBD1 (6 bases). The V gene lost 4 bases and the J gene lost 0 bases, with 16 bases spanning the gap. Germline loops: CDR1 LGHNA, CDR2 YNFKEQ. CDR3 length: 16 amino acids. CDR3 region: CASSPGDRRSSYEQYF. The CDR3, as DNA: TGTGCCAGCAGCCCCGGAGACAGGCGCAGCTCCTACGAGCAGTACTTC.

This clonotype came up many times. The CDR3, as DNA: TGTGCCAGCAGTTTATCATGGCAGAGTCTAGCCAAAAACATTCAGTACTTC. Protein product: CASSLSWQSLAKNIQYF. The chain links TRBV12-3 or TRBV12-4 to TRBJ2-4; D is undetermined. There are 17 residues in the CDR3. V was pared by 2 bases and J by 0 bases, with 14 bases between.

The chain combines TRBV10-3 with TRBJ2-1; D not resolved. The CDR3 runs to 14 residues. Trimming removed 2 bases from V and 6 bases from J, with 11 bases in between. Germline loops: CDR1 ENHRY, CDR2 SYGVKD. In nucleotides, the CDR3 is TGTGCCATCAGTGAGGGGCCCCAGGCCAATGAGCAGTTCTTC. Protein: CAISEGPQANEQFF.

The V call is TRBV11-2, the J call TRBJ2-1, with 9 positions matching TRBD2. Looked up from germline, CDR1 is SGHAT and CDR2 is FQNNGV. The CDR3 contains 15 residues. Trimming at V came to 3 bases and at J to 6 bases, leaving 6 bases not matched to a gene. In nucleotides, the CDR3 is TGTGCCAGCAGCTTTTCGCGGGGGGGCGTCAATGAGCAGTTCTTC. It yields the protein CASSFSRGGVNEQFF.

This chain joins TRBV18 and TRBJ2-7; D is undetermined. The CDR3 length is 14 residues. Trimming took off 2 bases at V and 0 bases at J, with 8 bases between the two ends. Germline V gives CDR1 KGHSH, CDR2 LQKENI. In nucleotides, the CDR3 is TGTGCCAGCTCACCAAATCTAGACTCCTACGAGCAGTACTTC. Protein sequence: CASSPNLDSYEQYF.

The V and J genes are TRBV10-2 and TRBJ1-1; 10 bases are shared with TRBD1. CDR1 is WSHSY and CDR2 is SAAADI in the germline V gene. The CDR3 runs 15 residues. The junction had 10 bases not matched to a gene; V was cut back by 5 bases and J by 7 bases. CDR3 in amino acids: CASSRQGASSGEAFF. In DNA, the CDR3 is TGCGCCAGCAGTCGACAGGGGGCATCTTCAGGTGAAGCTTTCTTT.

The chain carries TRBV5-1 and TRBJ2-3; D is unresolved. The V and J ends lost 5 bases and 4 bases respectively, with 14 bases between them. This CDR3 comprises 14 residues. Germline-derived CDR1 and CDR2 are SGHRS and YFSETQ. This chain's CDR3 is CASRLELWADTQYF. CDR3 sequence (DNA): TGCGCCAGCAGGCTGGAACTATGGGCAGATACGCAGTATTTT.

The gene calls are TRBV20-1 and TRBJ2-7; 9 positions agree with TRBD1. V lost 6 bases and J lost 6; bases outside the gene matches: 6. The CDR3 has 12 amino acids. CDR1 is DFQATT, CDR2 SNEGSKA, per germline (reference sequence). As DNA, the CDR3 is TGCAGTGCCGAGACAGGGGGAGTCGAGCAGTACTTC. Its translation is CSAETGGVEQYF.

This clonotype was counted at least ten times. The chain recombines TRBV20-1 with TRBJ2-1; D ambiguous. This CDR3 spans 16 amino acids. The germline CDR1 and CDR2 sequences are DFQATT and SNEGSKA (reference sequence). V lost 3 bases, J lost 6 bases, and 21 bases lay in between. The CDR3 sequence: CSASGVGAAPVNEQFF. The CDR3 nucleotides read TGCAGTGCTAGCGGCGTCGGAGCCGCCCCTGTCAATGAGCAGTTCTTC.

J is TRBJ2-5 and V is TRBV6-1; D unresolved. Germline V gene data show CDR1 as MNHNS and CDR2 as SASEGT. The V end was cut by 11 bases, the J end by 9 bases, with 28 bases between. CDR3 length: 15 residues. DNA for the CDR3: TGTGCCGTCAAGCCCTCAGGCTCCTCCGGTGTGGCCCAGTACTTC. It encodes CAVKPSGSSGVAQYF.

This clonotype was seen a handful of times. The chain is built from TRBV13 and TRBJ2-7, with D maybe TRBD2 (6 bases). CDR3 length: 14 amino acids. Germline V gene data show CDR1 as PRHDT and CDR2 as FYEKMQ (reference sequence). V was clipped by 2 bases and J by 0 bases, with 8 bases between them. CDR3 sequence (DNA): TGTGCCAGCAGCTTAAGACTAGTCTCCTACGAGCAGTACTTC. It codes for CASSLRLVSYEQYF. Together with reference TRBV13 and TRBJ2-7, the CDR3 gives the full variable domain: AAGVIQSPRHLIKEKRETATLKCYPIPRHDTVYWYQQGPGQDPQFLISFYEKMQSDKGSIPDRFSAQQFSDYHSELNMSSLELGDSALYFCASSLRLVSYEQYFGPGTRLTVT.

This chain links TRBV18 with TRBJ2-7, with 10 bases that match TRBD2. V lost 4 bases, J lost 0 bases, and 6 bases stayed unmatched. The CDR3 covers 16 residues. The germline gives CDR1 KGHSH, CDR2 LQKENI. CDR3 coding DNA: TGTGCCAGCTCACTCGGGACTAGCGTGAACTCCTACGAGCAGTACTTC. Its protein is CASSLGTSVNSYEQYF.

The J gene is TRBJ1-5, the V gene TRBV18; D gene ambiguous. Germline loops: CDR1 KGHSH, CDR2 LQKENI. The ends were cut back, 5 bases at V and 2 bases at J, with 13 bases in the middle. This CDR3 contains 15 residues. CDR3 loop: CASSSLGWGNQPQHF. In nucleotides, the CDR3 is TGTGCCAGCTCATCTCTCGGATGGGGCAATCAGCCCCAGCATTTT.

This chain connects TRBV6-5 to TRBJ2-1; TRBD2 aligns across 7 bases. The J segment lost 4 bases and the V segment lost 2 bases, leaving 8 bases of the junction unmatched. Germline V CDR1 and CDR2: MNHEY, SVGAGI. This CDR3 is built from 16 residues. In DNA, the CDR3 is TGTGCCAGCAGTTACCAGGCTAGCGGCTTTTACAATGAGCAGTTCTTC. The encoded protein is CASSYQASGFYNEQFF.